This T cell receptor beta chain was sequenced during a study of blood T cell repertoires in COVID-19. With regard to this clone: This specimen includes other DNA sequences encoding the same CDR3.

The protocol was immunoSEQ multiplex PCR, while the TCRdb copy is restricted to in-frame clones and leaves out a portion. The repertoire holds more than 25,000 clones, with 85% to 90% as singletons. The CDR3 is made up of 15 amino acids. CDR1 is SGHAT, CDR2 FQDESV, per germline (reference sequence). Losses at the gene ends were 3 bases for V and 11 bases for J; bases not matched to a gene: 8. The J gene is TRBJ2-1, the V gene TRBV11-1, with 12 bases matching TRBD2. Sequencing was performed on peripheral blood. This TCR was sampled from a human donor with acute or convalescent COVID-19. The donor label of this sample is uncertain. CDR3 loop: CASSFRLAGASKQFF. The CDR3 nucleotides read TGTGCCAGCAGCTTCAGACTAGCGGGAGCATCTAAGCAGTTCTTC.